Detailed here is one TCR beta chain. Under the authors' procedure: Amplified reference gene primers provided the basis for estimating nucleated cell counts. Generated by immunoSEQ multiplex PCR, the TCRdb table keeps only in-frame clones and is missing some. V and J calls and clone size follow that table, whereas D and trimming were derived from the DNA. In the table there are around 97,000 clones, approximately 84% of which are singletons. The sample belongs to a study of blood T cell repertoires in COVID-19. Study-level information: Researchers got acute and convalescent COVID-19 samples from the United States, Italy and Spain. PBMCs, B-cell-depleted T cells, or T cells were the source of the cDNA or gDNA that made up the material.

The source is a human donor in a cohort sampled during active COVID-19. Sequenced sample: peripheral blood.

The DNA for the CDR3 is TGCGCCAGCAGCTTGGAGGAGTCTGGAAACACCATATATTTT. Translated, it gives CASSLEESGNTIYF. The chain employs TRBV5-1 and TRBJ1-3, with D unclear. V was pared by 0 bases and J by 1 base, with 5 bases between. Per the germline V gene, CDR1 is SGHRS and CDR2 is YFSETQ. This CDR3 is built from 14 residues.